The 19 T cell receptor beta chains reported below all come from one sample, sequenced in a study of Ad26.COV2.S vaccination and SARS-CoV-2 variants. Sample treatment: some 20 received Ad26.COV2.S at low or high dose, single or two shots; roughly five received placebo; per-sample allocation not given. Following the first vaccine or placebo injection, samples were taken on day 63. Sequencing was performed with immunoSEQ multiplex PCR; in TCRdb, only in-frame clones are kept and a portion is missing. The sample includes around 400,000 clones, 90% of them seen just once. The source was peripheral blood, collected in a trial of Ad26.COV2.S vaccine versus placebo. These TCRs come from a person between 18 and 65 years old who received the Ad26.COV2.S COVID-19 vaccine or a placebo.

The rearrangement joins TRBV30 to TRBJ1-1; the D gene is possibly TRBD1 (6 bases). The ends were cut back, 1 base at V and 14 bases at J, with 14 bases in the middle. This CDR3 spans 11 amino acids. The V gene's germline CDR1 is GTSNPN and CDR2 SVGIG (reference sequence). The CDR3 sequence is CAWSGDTGTFF. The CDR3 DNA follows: TGTGCCTGGAGTGGAGATACAGGGACCTTCTTT.

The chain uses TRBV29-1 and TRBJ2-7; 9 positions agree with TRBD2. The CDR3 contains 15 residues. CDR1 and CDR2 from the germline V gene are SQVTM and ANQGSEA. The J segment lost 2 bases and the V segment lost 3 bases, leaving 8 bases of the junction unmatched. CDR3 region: CSVEYLAGDTYEQYF. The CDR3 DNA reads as TGCAGCGTTGAGTATTTAGCGGGAGACACCTACGAGCAGTACTTC.

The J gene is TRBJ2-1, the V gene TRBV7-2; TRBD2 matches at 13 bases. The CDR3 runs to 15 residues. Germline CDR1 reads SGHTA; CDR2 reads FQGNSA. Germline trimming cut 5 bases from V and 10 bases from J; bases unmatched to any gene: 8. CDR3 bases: TGTGCCAGCAGCCAACTAGCGGGAGGGCCGGCCGAGCAGTTCTTC. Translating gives CASSQLAGGPAEQFF.

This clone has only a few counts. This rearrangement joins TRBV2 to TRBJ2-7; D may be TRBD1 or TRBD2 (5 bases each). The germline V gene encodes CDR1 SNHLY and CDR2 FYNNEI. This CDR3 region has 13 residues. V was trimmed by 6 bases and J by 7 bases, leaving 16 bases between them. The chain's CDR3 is CASRGDGLWEQYF. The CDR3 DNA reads TGTGCCAGCAGGGGGGACGGACTTTGGGAGCAGTACTTC.

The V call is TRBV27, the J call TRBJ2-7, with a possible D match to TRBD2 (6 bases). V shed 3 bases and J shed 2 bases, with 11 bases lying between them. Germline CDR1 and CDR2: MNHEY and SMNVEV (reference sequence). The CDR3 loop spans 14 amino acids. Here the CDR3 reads CASSLGGAPYEQYF. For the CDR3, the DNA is TGTGCCAGCAGTTTGGGCGGGGCCCCCTACGAGCAGTACTTC.

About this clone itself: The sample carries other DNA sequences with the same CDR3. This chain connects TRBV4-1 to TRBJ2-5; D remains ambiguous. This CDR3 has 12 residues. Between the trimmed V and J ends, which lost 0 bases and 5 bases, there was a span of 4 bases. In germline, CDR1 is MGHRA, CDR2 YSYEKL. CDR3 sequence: CASSQDLETQYF. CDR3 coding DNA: TGCGCCAGCAGCCAAGATTTGGAGACCCAGTACTTC.

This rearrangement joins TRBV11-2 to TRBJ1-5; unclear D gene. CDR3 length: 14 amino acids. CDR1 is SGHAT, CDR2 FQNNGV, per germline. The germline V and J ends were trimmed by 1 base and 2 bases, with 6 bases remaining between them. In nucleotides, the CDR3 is TGTGCCAGCAGCTTAGGCCAGGGCAATCAGCCCCAGCATTTT. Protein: CASSLGQGNQPQHF.

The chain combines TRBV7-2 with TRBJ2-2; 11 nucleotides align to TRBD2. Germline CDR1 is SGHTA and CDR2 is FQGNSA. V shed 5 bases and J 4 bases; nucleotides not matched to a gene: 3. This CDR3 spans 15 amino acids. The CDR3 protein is CASSLLAGVTGELFF. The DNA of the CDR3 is TGTGCCAGCAGCCTACTAGCGGGAGTCACCGGGGAGCTGTTTTTT.

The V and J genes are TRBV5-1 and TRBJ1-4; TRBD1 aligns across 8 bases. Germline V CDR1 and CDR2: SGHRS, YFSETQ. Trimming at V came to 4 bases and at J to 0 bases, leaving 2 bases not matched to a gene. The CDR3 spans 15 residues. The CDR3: CASSRTGTTNEKLFF. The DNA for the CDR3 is TGCGCCAGCAGCAGGACAGGGACAACTAATGAAAAACTGTTTTTT.

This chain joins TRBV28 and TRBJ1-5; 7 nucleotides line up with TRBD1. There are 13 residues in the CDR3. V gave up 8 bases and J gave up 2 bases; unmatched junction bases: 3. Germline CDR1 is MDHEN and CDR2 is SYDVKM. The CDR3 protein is CASGTGGNQPQHF. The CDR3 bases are TGTGCCAGCGGCACAGGGGGCAATCAGCCCCAGCATTTT.

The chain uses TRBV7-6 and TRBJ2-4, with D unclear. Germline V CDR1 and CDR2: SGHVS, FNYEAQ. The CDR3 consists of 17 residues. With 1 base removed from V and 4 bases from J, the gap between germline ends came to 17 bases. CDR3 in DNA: TGTGCCAGCAGCTTAGAAAGAACCGCGAATACGAAAAACATTCAGTACTTC. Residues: CASSLERTANTKNIQYF.

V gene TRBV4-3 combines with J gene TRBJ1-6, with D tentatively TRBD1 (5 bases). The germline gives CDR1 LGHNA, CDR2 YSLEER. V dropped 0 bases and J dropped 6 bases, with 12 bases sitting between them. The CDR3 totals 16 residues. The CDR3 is CASSQDRALSNSPLHF. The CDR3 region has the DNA TGCGCCAGCAGCCAAGACAGGGCTTTGAGTAATTCACCCCTCCACTTT.

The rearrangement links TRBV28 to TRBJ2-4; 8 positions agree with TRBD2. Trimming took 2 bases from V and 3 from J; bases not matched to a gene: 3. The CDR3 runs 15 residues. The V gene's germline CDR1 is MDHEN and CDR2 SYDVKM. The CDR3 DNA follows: TGTGCCAGCAGTTTACCAACTAGCGGCAAAAACATTCAGTACTTC. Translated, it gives CASSLPTSGKNIQYF.

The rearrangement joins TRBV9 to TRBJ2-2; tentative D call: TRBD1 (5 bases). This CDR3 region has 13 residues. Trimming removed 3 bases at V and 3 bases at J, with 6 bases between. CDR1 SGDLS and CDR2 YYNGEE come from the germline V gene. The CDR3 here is CASSGRDTGELFF. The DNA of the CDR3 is TGTGCCAGCAGCGGCAGGGACACCGGGGAGCTGTTTTTT.

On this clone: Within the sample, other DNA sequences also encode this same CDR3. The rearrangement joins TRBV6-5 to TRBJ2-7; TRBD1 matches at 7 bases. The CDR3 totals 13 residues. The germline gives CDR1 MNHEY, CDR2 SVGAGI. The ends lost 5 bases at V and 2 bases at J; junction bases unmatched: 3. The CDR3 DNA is TGTGCCAGCAGTCGCGGACAGGCCTACGAGCAGTACTTC. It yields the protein CASSRGQAYEQYF.

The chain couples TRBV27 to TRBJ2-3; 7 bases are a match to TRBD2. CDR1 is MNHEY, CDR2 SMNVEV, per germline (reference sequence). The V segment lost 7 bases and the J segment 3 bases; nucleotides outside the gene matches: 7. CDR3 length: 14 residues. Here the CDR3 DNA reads TGTGCCAGCACCTGGGGGGGGATGACAGATACGCAGTATTTT. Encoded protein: CASTWGGMTDTQYF.

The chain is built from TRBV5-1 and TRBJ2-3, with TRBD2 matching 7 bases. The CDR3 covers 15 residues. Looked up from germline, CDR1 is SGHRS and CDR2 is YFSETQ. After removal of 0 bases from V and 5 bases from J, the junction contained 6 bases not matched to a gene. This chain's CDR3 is CASSLVPGGEDTQYF. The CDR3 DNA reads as TGCGCCAGCAGCTTGGTCCCGGGAGGAGAAGATACGCAGTATTTT.

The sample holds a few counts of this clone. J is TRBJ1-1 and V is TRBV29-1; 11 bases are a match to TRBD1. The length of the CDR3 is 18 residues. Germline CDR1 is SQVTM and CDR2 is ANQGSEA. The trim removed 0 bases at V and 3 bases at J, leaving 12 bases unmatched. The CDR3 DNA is TGCAGCGTTGAAGAACCGGGACAGGGGGTAAATGTGTACACTGAAGCTTTCTTT. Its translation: CSVEEPGQGVNVYTEAFF.

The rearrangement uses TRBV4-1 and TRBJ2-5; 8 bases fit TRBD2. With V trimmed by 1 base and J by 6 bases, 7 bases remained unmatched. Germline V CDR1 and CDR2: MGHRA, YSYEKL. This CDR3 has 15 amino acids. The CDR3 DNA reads TGCGCCAGCAGCCAAGTATTAGCGGGAATAAAGACCCAGTACTTC. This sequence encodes CASSQVLAGIKTQYF.